The rows below give T cell receptor beta chains drawn from one sample of a study of blood T cell repertoires in COVID-19. Profiled with immunoSEQ multiplex PCR; TCRdb holds only in-frame clones, not every one. There are fewer than 250,000 clones in the sample; 83% occur only once, and 3.6% lies in the top ten. Material: PBMCs or T cells enriched from blood (not recorded which). The receptor set was obtained from a woman in her 40s who had been exposed to COVID-19. Each CDR3 is given without its conserved first and last residue. The order of the fields is V gene, CDR3 protein.

v_call: TRBV19
cdr3_aa: ASTLRGQYTEAF

v_call: TRBV7-2
cdr3_aa: ASSLGTGGNQPQH

v_call: TRBV5-4
cdr3_aa: ASSSPGQVTEAF

v_call: TRBV12-3/TRBV12-4
cdr3_aa: ASSLTDTGELF

v_call: TRBV4-3
cdr3_aa: ASSHSLQGNYGYT

v_call: TRBV2
cdr3_aa: ASRTGPQETQY

v_call: TRBV3-1/TRBV3-2
cdr3_aa: ASSPRTGSILVGYT

v_call: TRBV6-5
cdr3_aa: ASGVSGAYGGYT

v_call: TRBV27
cdr3_aa: ASSLQGNNQPQH

v_call: TRBV15
cdr3_aa: ATSRLGTGGLNEQF

v_call: TRBV9
cdr3_aa: ASSDGTGHNYGYT

v_call: TRBV25-1
cdr3_aa: ASSPRTDSSNQPQH

v_call: TRBV5-5
cdr3_aa: ASRAQGASTDTQY

v_call: TRBV29-1
cdr3_aa: SVEDQVTAAGGEKLF

v_call: TRBV19
cdr3_aa: ASIGVAANTGELF

v_call: TRBV7-2
cdr3_aa: ASSLLQGNTEAF

v_call: TRBV5-5
cdr3_aa: ASSVGPNTEAF

v_call: TRBV28
cdr3_aa: ASSTNDRGYEQY

v_call: TRBV9
cdr3_aa: ASSPRGGSTTGELF

v_call: TRBV3-1/TRBV3-2
cdr3_aa: ASSPTSGGAGDTQY

v_call: TRBV6-5
cdr3_aa: ASSYTTGRGYT

v_call: TRBV5-1
cdr3_aa: ASSLPGYGYT